The T cell receptor (beta chain) described here comes from a study of T-cell reconstitution after alpha-beta-depleted transplantation in children. Notes on the study in general: T cells produced anew were the main source of T-cell counts and diversity one year after transplant. Several hundred rapidly expanded clones from non-depleted graft cells reportedly supplied alpha-beta T cells about two months post-transplant. High day-60 TCRbeta diversity in some patients came from surviving recipient T cells and thymic progenitors.

Construction of the TCRbeta library involved unique molecular identifiers. TCRdb analysed the PCR reads with MiXCR anew, one entry per CDR3 protein. The sample yields about 420,000 distinct CDR3 sequences, about 16% seen once. About this clonotype itself: What it binds is not known.

The CDR3 runs to 11 residues. Trimming shortened V by 6 bases and J by 4 bases, and 5 bases separated the two germline ends. Germline CDR1 reads KGHDR; CDR2 reads SFDVKD. The chain recombines TRBV24-1 with TRBJ2-5; D ambiguous. The specimen comprised PBMCs, mostly from graft donor cells, sampled 360 days after TCRalphabeta/CD19-depleted stem cell transplant. The source of this sequence is a boy under three years old who had a stem cell transplant for Wiskott-Aldrich syndrome, so the T cells may come from the graft donor. CDR3 in amino acids: CATSQAETQYF. CDR3 DNA: TGTGCCACCAGTCAAGCAGAGACCCAGTACTTC.